These 13 T cell receptor beta chains originate from one sample sequenced in a study of shared clonotypes between healthy human individuals. Method: immunoSEQ multiplex PCR; TCRdb's copy keeps in-frame clones and lacks some. The data contain about 2 million clones, over 85% of them singletons. The specimen sequenced was naive CD4+ T cells sorted from blood. Documented subset: CD45RA+ positively selected. Receptor source: a young man in good health.

The chain joins TRBV2 to TRBJ2-4, with D tentatively TRBD1 (7 bases). Trimming removed 1 base at V and 9 bases at J, with 13 bases between. The CDR3 consists of 14 residues. Germline V gene data show CDR1 as SNHLY and CDR2 as FYNNEI. For the CDR3, the DNA is TGTGCCAGCAGTGAAGAAGGCCAGGGGGGCATTCAGTACTTC. This encodes CASSEEGQGGIQYF.

This chain connects TRBV11-2 to TRBJ2-3; 7 positions agree with TRBD2. This CDR3 comprises 16 residues. Germline V CDR1 and CDR2: SGHAT, FQNNGV. The J segment lost 1 base and the V segment lost 6 bases, leaving 10 bases of the junction unmatched. CDR3: CASSLRRGVGTDTQYF. The CDR3 DNA sequence: TGTGCCAGCAGTCTCCGCCGGGGGGTAGGCACAGATACGCAGTATTTT.

The chain joins TRBV7-6 to TRBJ1-2; perhaps TRBD1 as D (5 bases). Looked up from germline, CDR1 is SGHVS and CDR2 is FNYEAQ. This CDR3 is 15 amino acids long. V was cut by 1 base and J by 0 bases, with 9 bases left in between. The CDR3 coding sequence is TGTGCCAGCAGCTTAGAGGGGAAGGCTAACTATGGCTACACCTTC. Protein sequence: CASSLEGKANYGYTF.

The J gene is TRBJ1-5, the V gene TRBV7-9; 7 bases match TRBD1. CDR3 length equals 12 residues. After removal of 1 base from V and 9 bases from J, the junction contained 0 bases not matched to a gene. CDR1 is SEHNR, CDR2 FQNEAQ, per germline (reference sequence). CDR3 sequence: CASSLDRGPQHF. The CDR3 DNA reads TGTGCCAGCAGCTTAGACAGGGGGCCCCAGCATTTT.

The J gene is TRBJ2-7, the V gene TRBV5-5; D is tentatively TRBD1 or TRBD2 (5 bases each). This CDR3 region has 15 residues. The V gene lost 4 bases and the J gene lost 2 bases, with 16 bases spanning the gap. Germline values: CDR1 SGHKS, CDR2 YYEKEE (reference sequence). CDR3 nucleotide sequence: TGTGCCAGCAGCCCCTCCGGGACGGGCGCCTACGAGCAGTACTTC. Its protein product is CASSPSGTGAYEQYF.

The chain couples TRBV7-8 to TRBJ1-3, with D tentatively TRBD1 (5 bases). In germline, CDR1 is SGHVS, CDR2 FQNEAQ. The V end was cut by 2 bases, the J end by 2 bases, with 13 bases between. The CDR3 loop spans 16 amino acids. For the CDR3, the DNA is TGTGCCAGCAGCTTACGGCCAGGGTTTGCTGGAAACACCATATATTTT. This encodes CASSLRPGFAGNTIYF.

The chain carries TRBV6-6 and TRBJ2-7; a weak D match, TRBD1 (5 bases). V lost 6 bases and J lost 4, with 10 bases in between. Germline loops: CDR1 MNHNY, CDR2 SVGAGI (reference sequence). The CDR3 runs 12 residues. The CDR3 nucleotides are TGTGCCAGCAGCCTTCGACAGTACGAGCAGTACTTC. Amino acids: CASSLRQYEQYF.

This clone was counted a single time. V usage is TRBV2 and J usage is TRBJ1-1; possible D gene TRBD1, 6 bases. V was shortened by 4 bases and J by 5 bases, with 14 bases between the two germline ends. Germline V gene sequence: CDR1 SNHLY, CDR2 FYNNEI. CDR3 length equals 14 residues. In nucleotides, the CDR3 is TGTGCCAGCAGTGTGAAGGAAGGGGGGACTGAAGCTTTCTTT. Protein sequence: CASSVKEGGTEAFF.

Details on this clone: This CDR3 is also generated by other DNA sequences in the sample. The V and J genes are TRBV6-5 and TRBJ1-5; D is perhaps TRBD1 (6 bases). Trimming took 8 bases from V and 0 from J, leaving 8 bases between them. In germline, CDR1 is MNHEY, CDR2 SVGAGI. The CDR3 extends over 13 amino acids. The CDR3 DNA follows: TGTGCCAGCCGCAGGGGTAGCAATCAGCCCCAGCATTTT. It is translated as CASRRGSNQPQHF.

Here the CDR3 DNA reads TGTGCCAGCAGCTCCGGGACAGGGGTGGAGACCCAGTACTTC. It is translated as CASSSGTGVETQYF. This rearrangement joins TRBV7-9 to TRBJ2-5, with 10 bases identical to TRBD1. Germline values: CDR1 SEHNR, CDR2 FQNEAQ (reference sequence). Trimming removed 4 bases from V and 5 bases from J; junction bases left unmatched: 4. The CDR3 sequence is 14 residues long.

The rearrangement links TRBV10-2 to TRBJ2-7, with D perhaps TRBD2 (5 bases). The V gene's germline CDR1 is WSHSY and CDR2 SAAADI. Trimming took off 4 bases at V and 7 bases at J, with 14 bases between the two ends. The CDR3 spans 13 residues. This CDR3 is CASSVTSNGEQYF. The CDR3 DNA reads as TGCGCCAGCAGTGTAACTAGTAATGGGGAGCAGTACTTC.

The chain has TRBV30 and TRBJ2-1; 8 bases are shared with TRBD1. The CDR3 is 15 amino acids. Germline V CDR1 and CDR2: GTSNPN, SVGIG (reference sequence). V shed 1 base and J 5 bases; nucleotides not matched to a gene: 7. CDR3 nucleotides: TGTGCCTGGAGTGCCCTGGACAGGGACCACAATGAGCAGTTCTTC. Amino acid sequence: CAWSALDRDHNEQFF.

This sequence joins TRBV6-6 and TRBJ2-3; 9 bases are a match to TRBD1. The length of the CDR3 is 15 residues. After removal of 6 bases from V and 6 bases from J, the junction contained 10 bases not matched to a gene. Germline values: CDR1 MNHNY, CDR2 SVGAGI (reference sequence). CDR3 protein: CASSPATGGIDTQYF. DNA for the CDR3: TGTGCCAGCAGCCCGGCTACAGGGGGCATTGATACGCAGTATTTT.